The present T cell receptor beta chain was sequenced within a study of T cells in Graves' hyperthyroidism and ophthalmopathy (dated 2019 in TCRdb). Background for the entire study: Peripheral blood was sampled at the time of initial diagnosis, prior to any treatment. Whether ophthalmopathy could be predicted prospectively was tested in an independent validation cohort made up of roughly 19 hyperthyroidism patients plus 17 patients who later progressed to ophthalmopathy. According to the paper, TCR Vbeta CDR3 sequencing was carried out on approximately 140 peripheral blood samples, which came from approximately 41 ophthalmopathy, roughly 75 hyperthyroidism and roughly 17 progressor patients. To identify distinguishing TCR V-J signatures, a discovery cohort of roughly 100 patients was used, comprising 43 with Graves' ophthalmopathy and around 57 with stable Graves' hyperthyroidism. The 95 to 100 discovery patients were randomly divided into training and test sets at a 7:3 ratio. The study also compared thyroid tissue and blood T-cell repertoires from 5 to 7 Graves' hyperthyroidism patients. Once sampling was done, hyperthyroidism patients were given methimazole at a starting dose of 30 mg daily, whereas ophthalmopathy patients were given high-dose intravenous methylprednisolone.

Ophthalmopathy patients had moderately to severely active disease, Clinical Activity Score of at least 3, NOSPECS grade of at least 4, and duration under 3 months. Any patient with an uncontrolled infection, another autoimmune disease, pregnancy or lactation was excluded. Diagnoses were established on the basis of clinical symptoms, serum thyroxine and TRAb, thyroid ultrasound, and orbital computed tomography. PBMCs were separated from 7.5 to 10 ml of fresh peripheral blood using Ficoll-Paque density gradient centrifugation. Total RNA was extracted using Trizol reagent, and RNA quality was assessed on an Agilent 2100 Bioanalyzer. This clonotype has at least ten counts. Its specific antigen is unknown. Nothing much larger sits one base from this clone, and base qualities are not available. General findings and caveats noted by the study authors: In cross-validation, a model built on a 13 V-J signature told ophthalmopathy apart from stable hyperthyroidism with 87.88% sensitivity and about 81% specificity, and in testing the same model reached 80%/75%. Most expanded thyroid clonotypes (frequency above 0.001) were also detected in blood, suggesting blood repertoires may reflect thyroid immune responses. In validation, the model predicted progression to ophthalmopathy a median of roughly 6.2 months before onset, with roughly 70% sensitivity and around 76% specificity. No statistical method was used to set the sample size in advance, and investigators knew the group allocation.

The germline V gene (reference sequence) supplies CDR1 DFQATT and CDR2 SNEGSKA. The trim is 5 bases for V and 10 bases for J, with a gap of 12 bases between the germline ends. The CDR3 contains 10 residues, cysteine and phenylalanine counted. Only the CDR3 region is kept as DNA, spanning 30 bases read in frame from base 1. The TCR beta CDR3 regions were amplified from RNA transcripts. For the first round of RT-PCR on the TCR CDR3, the HTBI primer set was used together with the Qiagen OneStep RT-PCR kit. Libraries were constructed in a second round of multiplex PCR, after which size selection and purification were carried out. The libraries were sequenced on an Illumina HiSeq2000 using paired-end 100 bp reads. On the authors' methods: Raw data were processed with SOAPnuke, discarding reads with adapters, uncalled bases, mean Phred below 15, or no exact constant-primer or identifier match. COPE v1.2.5 was used to merge the high-quality paired reads, and each unique nucleotide sequence was defined as a clonotype. MiTCR v1.1 was used to align clonotypes to the IMGT TRBV, TRBD and TRBJ reference segments. Only V-J combinations with frequency above 0.0001, covering approximately 99% of repertoires, were analysed. A TCS score was defined as the ratio between F50 (clonal expansion) and ExV (chaos), using BLOSUM62-based TCRdist between CDR3 peptides within each V-J. Welch's t-statistics and random forest reduced some 510 V-J features to roughly 13, which were used in a naive Bayes classifier (R e1071). The public reads were quality trimmed at Q25 with fastp and then assembled into clones with MiXCR by TCRdb, keeping productive beta chains. Every distinct CDR3 protein forms one entry, paired with its most common genes and DNA. Clone size and V and J calls follow TCRdb, not the original study. This sample has 200,000 to 300,000 distinct CDR3 sequences in its table, and about 24% of those were observed once. 35% of the sample comes from the top ten.

Source material: blood. The chain couples TRBV20-1 to TRBJ2-7; the D gene cannot be named for sure. This TCR was sampled from a woman aged 40 to 55 with Graves' ophthalmopathy. The CDR3 region reads CSAGSSSQYF. The sequenced DNA: TGCAGTGCTGGTTCGTCTAGTCAGTACTTC.